This entry is about one TCR beta chain. Its antigen is unknown. Base quality data are lacking; no much larger clone is found one base away. TCRbeta CDR3 regions were amplified from genomic DNA by means of the immunoSEQ Assay, a bias-controlled multiplex PCR. As for how the authors treated the data: Within the assay, amplification of reference gene primers was used to estimate how many nucleated cells each sample contained. To quantify the absolute abundance of each unique TCRbeta CDR3 rearrangement, sequence reads were collapsed and filtered. For each sample, productive Simpson clonality was calculated as the square root of Simpson's diversity index across productive rearrangements. The clones in this table, taken by TCRdb from immuneACCESS, are in-frame only. Not every clone is retained; where verified, under half of the shortfall comes from an unresolved V gene, and the cause of the rest is unknown. Clone size and the V and J calls come from that table; the DNA yielded D and trimming. The sample contains 130,000 to 150,000 clones, roughly three quarters of them found a single time. Of the sample, around 1.8% falls within the top ten clones.

The data were obtained in a study of blood T cell repertoires in COVID-19 (TCRdb year 2020). The study in broad terms: Samples covering the acute and convalescent phases of COVID-19 were provided by collaborators in the United States, Italy and Spain. The prospective study material was composed of cDNA or gDNA derived from T cells, B-cell-depleted T cells, or PBMCs. Sample metadata almost always included a de-identified subject ID, COVID-19 status, age in years and sex. Where HLA class I and class II types were available, the types were taken from metadata supplied by the sample provider, not from assay-based typing. Samples were obtained from the ongoing ImmuneRACE study (first 160 participants) and from over 1,000 subjects provided by 6 global collaborators. The repertoires were released in a freely available public database intended as a resource for research on the immune response to SARS-CoV-2. Subjects who had been exposed to COVID-19, were actively infected with it, or had recovered from it provided the deeply sampled blood TCRbeta repertoires that made up the dataset.

Points the paper makes about the study in general: The quantity of clinical and demographic metadata differed by source and by participant and was supplied without curation.

Each collaborating institution followed its own protocols to collect whole blood in K2EDTA tubes. For TCRbeta analysis, collaborators shipped samples as frozen whole blood, isolated PBMCs, or DNA extracted from either of those sample types. Measured from the cysteine to the phenylalanine, the CDR3 is 15 residues long. Only CDR3 DNA remains: 45 bases, in frame from the first base. V is cut back by 5 bases and J by 7 bases, with 8 bases in the junction unmatched. The germline V gene specifies SGHRS as CDR1 and YFSETQ as CDR2. This sequence originates from a woman aged 55-69 years with acute or convalescent COVID-19. The material sequenced was peripheral blood. The chain was built from TRBV5-1 and TRBJ2-1, and TRBD1 aligns with 11 junction nucleotides. Here the CDR3 is given as CASRPLDRGRNEQFF. The sequence in DNA is TGCGCCAGCAGACCGTTGGACAGGGGGCGAAATGAGCAGTTCTTC.